One sample yielded the 10 T cell receptor beta chains listed below, sequenced in a study of OX40 agonist ivuxolimab in advanced cancers. The table came from immunoSEQ multiplex PCR; TCRdb's copy has only in-frame clones and leaves some out. The repertoire holds fewer than 70,000 clones, with around 90% as singletons. Source: CD4+ or CD8+ T cells sorted from blood, taken in a trial of the OX40 agonist ivuxolimab. The origin of the receptors is an adult with an advanced solid tumor such as melanoma, head and neck, liver or kidney cancer.

V is TRBV7-9 and J is TRBJ1-4; no clear D. V lost 2 bases and J lost 2, with 12 bases in between. This CDR3 contains 16 residues. The V gene's germline CDR1 is SEHNR and CDR2 FQNEAQ (reference sequence). CDR3 in amino acids: CASSLLAGSTNEKLFF. CDR3 sequence (DNA): TGTGCCAGCAGCTTATTGGCGGGGAGCACTAATGAAAAACTGTTTTTT.

The chain uses TRBV29-1 and TRBJ1-1; TRBD1 is a possible D gene (6 bases). The CDR3 has 13 residues. The V gene lost 8 bases and the J gene lost 1 base, with 14 bases spanning the gap. Germline V gene sequence: CDR1 SQVTM, CDR2 ANQGSEA. CDR3 in amino acids: CSTRGLSNTEAFF. In nucleotides, the CDR3 is TGCAGCACCCGGGGGCTTTCGAACACTGAAGCTTTCTTT.

A note on this clone: This sample includes further DNA sequences coding for the same CDR3. This chain uses TRBV6-5 with TRBJ2-7, with 8 bases that match TRBD1. CDR3 length: 14 amino acids. The V gene's germline CDR1 is MNHEY and CDR2 SVGAGI. J gave up 3 bases and V 3 bases, and 4 bases lay outside the gene matches. CDR3 nucleotides: TGTGCCAGCAGTTATTCGGGACAGGACTACGAGCAGTACTTC. Its protein is CASSYSGQDYEQYF.

V gene TRBV30 combines with J gene TRBJ1-5; D not resolved. The CDR3 is 13 amino acids. V lost 1 base, J lost 5 bases, and 9 bases lay in between. Germline V CDR1 and CDR2: GTSNPN, SVGIG (reference sequence). The CDR3: CAWSEDGYQPQHF. DNA for the CDR3: TGTGCCTGGAGTGAGGACGGGTATCAGCCCCAGCATTTT.

This chain uses TRBV7-3 with TRBJ1-1; D ambiguous. Trimming cost V 3 bases and J 2 bases, with 7 bases left between them. This CDR3 contains 13 residues. The V gene's germline CDR1 is SGHTA and CDR2 FQGTGA. CDR3 in DNA: TGTGCCAGCAGCTTTAACAGAAACACTGAAGCTTTCTTT. Residues: CASSFNRNTEAFF.

V and J are TRBV7-3 and TRBJ2-3; D not resolved. CDR3 length: 14 residues. Germline V gene lookup returns CDR1 SGHTA and CDR2 FQGTGA. V dropped 5 bases and J dropped 5 bases, with 14 bases sitting between them. DNA of the CDR3: TGTGCCAGCAGCCCCGGCTCGCTTATAGATACGCAGTATTTT. It codes for CASSPGSLIDTQYF.

This clone has more than one count but fewer than ten. V gene TRBV5-8 combines with J gene TRBJ2-1; D possibly matches TRBD1 or TRBD2 (5 bases each). From germline, CDR1 is SGHTS and CDR2 YDEGEE. The CDR3 is 14 residues long. V lost 6 bases and J 3 bases, leaving 13 bases between the germline ends. CDR3 residues: CASTRGKGYNEQFF. In nucleotides, the CDR3 is TGTGCCAGCACGAGGGGAAAAGGCTACAATGAGCAGTTCTTC.

J is TRBJ2-3 and V is TRBV10-3, with TRBD2 matching over 9 bases. The germline CDR1 and CDR2 sequences are ENHRY and SYGVKD. The trim removed 5 bases at V and 0 bases at J, leaving 9 bases unmatched. The CDR3 is 17 residues long. This CDR3 reads CAISSSGARPSTDTQYF. The CDR3 DNA reads TGTGCCATCAGTTCTAGCGGGGCAAGACCTAGCACAGATACGCAGTATTTT.

The chain carries TRBV28 and TRBJ1-3; D unresolved. The CDR3 is 15 amino acids. Germline CDR1 and CDR2: MDHEN and SYDVKM. The germline V and J ends were trimmed by 4 bases and 0 bases, with 10 bases remaining between them. The CDR3 nucleotides read TGTGCCAGCAGTTCGACTGTCGCCTCTGGAAACACCATATATTTT. It encodes CASSSTVASGNTIYF.

This clone was picked up a small number of times. The J gene is TRBJ1-1, the V gene TRBV7-2, with D possibly being TRBD1 (6 bases). CDR3 length: 14 residues. V was cut by 3 bases and J by 4 bases, with 12 bases left in between. Germline V lookup: CDR1 SGHTA, CDR2 FQGNSA. Here the CDR3 reads CASSFDTGPTEAFF. For the CDR3, the DNA is TGTGCCAGCAGCTTCGACACAGGGCCCACTGAAGCTTTCTTT.